The source of this T cell receptor (beta chain) is a study of CXCR3-negative and CXCR3-positive naive CD8 T cells. Findings and caveats of the study: CXCR3-positive naive cells carried more hydrophobic TRB CDR3s than CXCR3-negative ones.

Germline V gives CDR1 SEHNR, CDR2 FQNEAQ (reference sequence). The CDR3 length is 15 residues. CD45RO-CCR7+CD27+CD95- defined naive CD8+ T cells. It was by 5' RACE with UMI labels that the TRB cDNA libraries were prepared. TCRdb reprocessed the 5' RACE reads, keeping one entry per CDR3 protein, no DNA. The table lists some 60,000 distinct CDR3 sequences. For this clonotype: The antigen remains unidentified.

The sequenced material came from naive CXCR3+ CD8+ T cells from blood. As to subset: CD45RO-CCR7+CD27+CD95- naive CD8+ T cells expressing CXCR3 (TNR3+). This TCR was recovered from a human donor in good health. Some clones in this sample may be carry-over from other donors' samples. The chain couples TRBV7-9 to TRBJ2-2; there is no DNA to check the TCRdb D call of TRBD1. Here the CDR3 reads CASSETGSNTGELFF.